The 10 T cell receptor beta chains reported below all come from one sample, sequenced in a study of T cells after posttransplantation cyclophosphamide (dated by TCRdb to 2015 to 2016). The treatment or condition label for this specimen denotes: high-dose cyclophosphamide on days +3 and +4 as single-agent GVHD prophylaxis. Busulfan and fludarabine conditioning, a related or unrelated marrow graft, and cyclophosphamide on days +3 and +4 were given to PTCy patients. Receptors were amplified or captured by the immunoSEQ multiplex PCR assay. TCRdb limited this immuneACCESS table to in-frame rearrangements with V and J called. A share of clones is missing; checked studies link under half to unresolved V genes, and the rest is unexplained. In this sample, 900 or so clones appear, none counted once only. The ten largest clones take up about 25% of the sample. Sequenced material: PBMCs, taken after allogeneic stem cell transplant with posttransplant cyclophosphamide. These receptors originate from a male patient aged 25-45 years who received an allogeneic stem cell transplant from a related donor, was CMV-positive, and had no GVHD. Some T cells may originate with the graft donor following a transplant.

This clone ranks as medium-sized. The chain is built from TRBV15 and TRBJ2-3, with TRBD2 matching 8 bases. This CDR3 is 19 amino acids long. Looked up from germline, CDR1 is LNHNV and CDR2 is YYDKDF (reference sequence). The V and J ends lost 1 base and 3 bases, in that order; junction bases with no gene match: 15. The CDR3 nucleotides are TGTGCCACCAGCAGAGGGGGTCTAGCGGGTTTCTTGGGGACAGATACGCAGTATTTT. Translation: CATSRGGLAGFLGTDTQYF.

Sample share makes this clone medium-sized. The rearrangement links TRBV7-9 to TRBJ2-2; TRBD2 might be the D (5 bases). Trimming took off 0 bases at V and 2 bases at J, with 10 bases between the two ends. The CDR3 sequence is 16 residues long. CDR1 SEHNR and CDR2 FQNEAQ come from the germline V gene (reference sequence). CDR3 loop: CASSLAAGSNTGELFF. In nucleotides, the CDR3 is TGTGCCAGCAGCTTAGCGGCGGGTTCAAACACCGGGGAGCTGTTTTTT.

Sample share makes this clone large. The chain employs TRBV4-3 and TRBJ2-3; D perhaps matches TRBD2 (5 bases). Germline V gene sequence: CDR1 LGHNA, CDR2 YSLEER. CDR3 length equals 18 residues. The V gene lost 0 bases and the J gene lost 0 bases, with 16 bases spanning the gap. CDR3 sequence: CASSQDTFSGSSTDTQYF. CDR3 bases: TGCGCCAGCAGCCAAGATACGTTCAGCGGATCTAGCACAGATACGCAGTATTTT.

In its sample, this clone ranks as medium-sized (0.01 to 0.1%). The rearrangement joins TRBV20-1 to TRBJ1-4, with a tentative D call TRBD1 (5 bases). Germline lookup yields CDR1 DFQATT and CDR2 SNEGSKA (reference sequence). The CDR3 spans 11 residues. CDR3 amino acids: CSVPGVEKLFF. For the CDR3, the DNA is TGCAGCGTACCGGGGGTTGAAAAACTGTTTTTT.

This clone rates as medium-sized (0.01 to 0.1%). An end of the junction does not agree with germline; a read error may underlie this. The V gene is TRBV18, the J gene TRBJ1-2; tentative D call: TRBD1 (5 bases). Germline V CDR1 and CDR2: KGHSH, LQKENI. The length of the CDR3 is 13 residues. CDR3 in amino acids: CASSPRRGSGYTF. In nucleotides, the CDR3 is TGTGCCAGCTCTCCACGAAGGGGCTCTGGCTACACCTTC.

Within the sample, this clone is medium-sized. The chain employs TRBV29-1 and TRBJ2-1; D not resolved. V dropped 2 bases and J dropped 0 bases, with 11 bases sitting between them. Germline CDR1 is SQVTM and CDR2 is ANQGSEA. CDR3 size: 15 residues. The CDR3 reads CSVEMARSSYNEQFF. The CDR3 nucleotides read TGCAGCGTTGAAATGGCGCGGAGCTCCTACAATGAGCAGTTCTTC.

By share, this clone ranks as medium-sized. Here the CDR3 reads CASSPNNRDWGGMGFF. DNA of the CDR3: TGTGCCAGCAGTCCCAACAATCGGGACTGGGGGGGTATGGGGTTCTTC. The chain combines TRBV6-2 or TRBV6-3 with TRBJ2-1; 7 nucleotides match TRBD2. This CDR3 is 16 amino acids long. The ends lost 5 bases at V and 15 bases at J; junction bases unmatched: 22. Germline CDR1 reads MNHEY; CDR2 reads SVGEGT.

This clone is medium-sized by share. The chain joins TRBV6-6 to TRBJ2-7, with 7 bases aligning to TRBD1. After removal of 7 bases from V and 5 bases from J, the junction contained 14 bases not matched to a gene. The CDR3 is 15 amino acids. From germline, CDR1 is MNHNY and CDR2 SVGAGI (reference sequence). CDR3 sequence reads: CASTDFRTGVHEQYF. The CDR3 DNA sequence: TGTGCCAGCACCGACTTTCGGACAGGCGTCCACGAGCAGTACTTC.

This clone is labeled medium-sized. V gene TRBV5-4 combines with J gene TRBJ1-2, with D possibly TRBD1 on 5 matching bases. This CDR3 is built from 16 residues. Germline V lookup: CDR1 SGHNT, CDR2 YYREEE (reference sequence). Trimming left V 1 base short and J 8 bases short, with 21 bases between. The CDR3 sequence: CASSLKFPGGGRGYTF. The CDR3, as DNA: TGTGCCAGCAGCTTGAAGTTTCCTGGGGGGGGAAGGGGCTACACCTTC.

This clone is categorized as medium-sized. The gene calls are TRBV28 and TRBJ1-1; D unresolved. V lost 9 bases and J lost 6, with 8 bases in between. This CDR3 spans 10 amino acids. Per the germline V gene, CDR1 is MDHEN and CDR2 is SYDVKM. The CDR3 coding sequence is TGTGCCAGTCCCACTCCTGAAGCTTTCTTT. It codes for CASPTPEAFF. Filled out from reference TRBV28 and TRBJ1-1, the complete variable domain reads DVKVTQSSRYLVKRTGEKVFLECVQDMDHENMFWYRQDPGLGLRLIYFSYDVKMKEKGDIPEGYSVSREKKERFSLILESASTNQTSMYLCASPTPEAFFGQGTRLTVV.